Listed below are T cell receptor beta chains from one sample, sequenced in a study of T cells in Graves' hyperthyroidism and ophthalmopathy. MiXCR, run by TCRdb on the multiplex PCR reads, gives a single entry per CDR3 protein. The data contain under 400,000 distinct CDR3 sequences, 15% to 19% of them singletons. The sequencing sample was made of blood. The receptors shown here come from a woman aged 18-29 years with Graves' hyperthyroidism that later progressed to Graves' ophthalmopathy. CDR3s include the opening cysteine and the closing phenylalanine or tryptophan. Each record gives: CDR3 length, V gene, clone size, CDR3 protein. Not all rows give a size; the values are once, few, many and, for expanded clones, a class.

length: 15; V: TRBV12-3/TRBV12-4; size: .; CDR3: CASSQGLAGSNEQFF
length: 18; V: TRBV27; size: many; CDR3: CASSFAGQTRVSTDTQYF
length: 16; V: TRBV13; size: few; CDR3: CASSSRGVGDYNEQFF
length: 14; V: TRBV5-8; size: many; CDR3: CASSTGQGGETQYF
length: 13; V: TRBV13; size: .; CDR3: CASSDSGTETQYF
length: 15; V: TRBV2; size: many; CDR3: CASSSRSPLPETQYF
length: 12; V: TRBV3-1; size: many; CDR3: CASSQVEQTQYF
length: 13; V: TRBV18; size: many; CDR3: CASSQDGPAPQHF
length: 14; V: TRBV6-4; size: few; CDR3: CASSADRVTGELFF
length: 13; V: TRBV7-9; size: few; CDR3: CASTLTGIQGYTF
length: 14; V: TRBV10-3; size: .; CDR3: CAIRGTTNTGELFF
length: 14; V: TRBV5-1; size: many; CDR3: CASSWSGNTGELFF
length: 14; V: TRBV6-5; size: .; CDR3: CASSYSASSYEQYF
length: 15; V: TRBV5-1; size: many; CDR3: CASSTGGRDTLEQFF
length: 14; V: TRBV2; size: many; CDR3: CASSGAGGRYEQYF
length: 17; V: TRBV7-2; size: .; CDR3: CASSPPPLAGGMGEQFF
length: 12; V: TRBV19; size: few; CDR3: CASNPRTGELFF
length: 12; V: TRBV27; size: many; CDR3: CASSSGQFEQYF
length: 16; V: TRBV4-1; size: .; CDR3: CASSQEVTGRSQPQHF
length: 21; V: TRBV12-5; size: .; CDR3: CASGLRGRESSGRAVQETQYF
length: 14; V: TRBV18; size: many; CDR3: CASSPVKSSYEQYF
length: 16; V: TRBV7-3; size: many; CDR3: CASSLTSTTGANVLTF